These 18 T cell receptor beta chains share one sample of origin, sequenced in a study of regulatory T cells in long-lasting Graves disease. As for time point: newly diagnosed GD, antithyroid drugs for less than 3 months. Following extraction of RNA from PBMCs, that RNA was used to make the TCR library. Through Arm-PCR of CDR3 regions and iRepertoire HTBI primers, TCR beta libraries were built. TCRdb re-derived calls from the multiplex PCR reads in MiXCR, one entry per CDR3 protein. This table has over 400,000 distinct CDR3 sequences, 13% to 15% appearing once. The same sample was also used in a study of T cells in Graves' hyperthyroidism and ophthalmopathy.

The sample in question was peripheral blood mononuclear cells (PBMCs), obtained at new diagnosis, from a patient treated with antithyroid drugs. The receptors were gathered from a woman aged 45-65 years with Graves disease.

This clonotype was observed many times. The chain is built from TRBV7-8 and TRBJ1-5; the D gene is possibly TRBD1 (5 bases). V was pared by 0 bases and J by 6 bases, with 9 bases between. This CDR3 has 14 residues. Germline assignment: CDR1 SGHVS and CDR2 FQNEAQ. DNA of the CDR3: TGTGCCAGCAGCTTAGCGAGGGGCGGTCAGCCCCAGCATTTT. It specifies CASSLARGGQPQHF.

Note on this clonotype: It may be a read error: a sequence one base away is much more abundant. The rearrangement links TRBV6-2 or TRBV6-3 to TRBJ1-3; TRBD1 agrees at 9 bases. CDR1 and CDR2 (germline): MNHEY, SVGEGT. The length of the CDR3 is 14 residues. The DNA of the CDR3 is TGTGTCAGCAGGGGACAGGGTAATGGAAACACCATATATTTT. As protein: CVSRGQGNGNTIYF.

The chain uses TRBV29-1 and TRBJ2-3, with TRBD1 matching over 9 bases. The V segment lost 6 bases and the J segment 2 bases; nucleotides outside the gene matches: 3. Germline V gives CDR1 SQVTM, CDR2 ANQGSEA. The CDR3 contains 13 residues. This CDR3 reads CSVGTGYTDTQYF. CDR3 nucleotide sequence: TGCAGCGTCGGGACAGGGTACACAGATACGCAGTATTTT.

At least ten counts were recorded for this clonotype. The gene calls are TRBV28 and TRBJ1-3; TRBD1 is a possible D gene (5 bases). The CDR3 spans 16 residues. Trimming cost V 2 bases and J 4 bases, with 15 bases left between them. The germline V gene encodes CDR1 MDHEN and CDR2 SYDVKM. CDR3 residues: CASSLRGQVTGNTIYF. CDR3 bases: TGTGCCAGCAGTTTAAGGGGTCAGGTAACCGGAAACACCATATATTTT.

Turning to this clonotype: The germline gene is not matched at one end of the junction; a read error may be the cause. This sequence joins TRBV5-1 and TRBJ2-6; D may be TRBD1 (5 bases). CDR1 is SGHRS and CDR2 is YFSETQ in the germline V gene. The length of the CDR3 is 16 residues. CDR3 amino acids: CASSLDRSSGANALTF. CDR3 nucleotides: TGCGCCAGCAGCTTGGATAGGTCCTCTGGGGCCAACGCCCTGACTTTC.

Many counts were recorded for this clonotype. The J gene is TRBJ2-2, the V gene TRBV24-1; 12 positions agree with TRBD2. In germline, CDR1 is KGHDR, CDR2 SFDVKD. The CDR3 sequence is 22 residues long. J gave up 1 base and V 2 bases, and 16 bases lay outside the gene matches. CDR3 in DNA: TGTGCCACCAGTGATTCCTTGGACAGGGGAAGGACTAGCGGGAAGAACACCGGGGAGCTGTTTTTT. Translation: CATSDSLDRGRTSGKNTGELFF.

This clonotype was recorded at least ten times. The chain carries TRBV12-3 or TRBV12-4 and TRBJ2-1, with a possible D match to TRBD2 (6 bases). Trimming removed 2 bases from V and 6 bases from J, with 11 bases in between. The CDR3 is 14 residues long. The CDR3 DNA reads TGTGCCAGCAGTTTACGGGAGCCCCCCAATGAGCAGTTCTTC. It yields the protein CASSLREPPNEQFF.

Regarding this clonotype: A read error is possible here, since a much larger clone lies one base away. The chain employs TRBV30 and TRBJ2-1; D is undetermined. Germline V gene sequence: CDR1 GTSNPN, CDR2 SVGIG (reference sequence). The CDR3 has 14 amino acids. Trimming shortened V by 1 base and J by 2 bases, and 9 bases separated the two germline ends. As DNA, the CDR3 is TGTGCCTGGAGTGATGACACGGCCTACAATGAGCAGTTCTTC. Translation: CAWSDDTAYNEQFF.

This clonotype was counted only a few times. The chain joins TRBV18 to TRBJ2-7, with 7 bases aligning to TRBD1. Germline V gives CDR1 KGHSH, CDR2 LQKENI. Unmatched junction bases numbered 10, after V lost 2 bases and J lost 3 bases. The CDR3 has 16 residues. The CDR3 reads CASSPLASTGNYEQYF. The CDR3 bases are TGTGCCAGCTCACCATTGGCGTCGACAGGGAACTACGAGCAGTACTTC. Variable domain in full (rest from reference TRBV18 and TRBJ2-7): NAGVMQNPRHLVRRRGQEARLRCSPMKGHSHVYWYRQLPEEGLKFMVYLQKENIIDESGMPKERFSAEFPKEGPSILRIQQVVRGDSAAYFCASSPLASTGNYEQYFGPGTRLTVT.

V is TRBV18 and J is TRBJ2-7; a weak D match, TRBD1 (6 bases). V was trimmed by 6 bases and J by 6 bases, leaving 9 bases between them. CDR3 size: 11 residues. Germline V gene sequence: CDR1 KGHSH, CDR2 LQKENI. CDR3 DNA: TGTGCCAGCTCTGCAGGGGTCGAGCAGTACTTC. Residues: CASSAGVEQYF.

This clonotype occurred a few times. J is TRBJ2-5 and V is TRBV19; 9 bases agree with TRBD2. J lost 2 bases, V lost 6 bases, and 7 bases had no gene match. CDR3 length: 15 residues. Germline assignment: CDR1 LNHDA and CDR2 SQIVND (reference sequence). CDR3 DNA: TGTGCCAGTAGGCAAACTAGCGGGTATCAAGAGACCCAGTACTTC. Protein: CASRQTSGYQETQYF.

The sample holds a few counts of this clonotype. The junction shows a germline mismatch at one end, possibly a read error. The V and J genes are TRBV7-9 and TRBJ1-1, with 7 bases aligning to TRBD1. The CDR3 covers 14 residues. CDR1 and CDR2 (germline): SEHNR, FQNEAQ (reference sequence). The CDR3 here is CASNLGQENTEAFF. CDR3 coding DNA: TGTGCCAGCAACTTAGGACAGGAGAACACTGAAGCTTTCTTT.

V is TRBV7-2 and J is TRBJ2-1; D gene ambiguous. V gave up 5 bases and J gave up 8 bases, with 16 bases separating them. Per the germline V gene, CDR1 is SGHTA and CDR2 is FQGNSA. The CDR3 spans 14 residues. The CDR3, as DNA: TGTGCCAGCAGCCCCTGGTTGGGCGGCTATGAGCAGTTCTTC. Translated, it gives CASSPWLGGYEQFF.

There are many counts of this clonotype. The CDR3 sequence is CASSLVGQSYEQYF. CDR3 nucleotides: TGCGCCAGCAGCTTAGTGGGACAGTCCTACGAGCAGTACTTC. J is TRBJ2-7 and V is TRBV5-1; 7 nucleotides match TRBD1. Germline V lookup: CDR1 SGHRS, CDR2 YFSETQ. V lost 2 bases and J lost 1; bases outside the gene matches: 3. The CDR3 runs 14 residues.

There are many counts of this clonotype. The gene calls are TRBV6-1 and TRBJ2-1, with 7 bases that match TRBD1. The junction had 4 bases not matched to a gene; V was cut back by 7 bases and J by 7 bases. CDR3 size: 12 residues. Germline assignment: CDR1 MNHNS and CDR2 SASEGT. The CDR3 sequence is CASIGRGNEQFF. The CDR3 DNA reads TGTGCCAGCATCGGCAGGGGGAATGAGCAGTTCTTC.

In this sample, this clonotype turned up many times. The chain is built from TRBV6-4 and TRBJ2-5; D perhaps matches TRBD2 (5 bases). Germline V gene sequence: CDR1 MRHNA, CDR2 SNTAGT. The CDR3 has 14 residues. V was cut by 3 bases and J by 2 bases, with 10 bases left in between. The CDR3 protein is CASSDRTPQETQYF. In nucleotides, the CDR3 is TGTGCCAGCAGTGATAGGACTCCACAAGAGACCCAGTACTTC.

V is TRBV12-3 or TRBV12-4 and J is TRBJ1-3; a weak D match, TRBD1 (5 bases). The CDR3 is 16 amino acids. Trimming removed 4 bases from V and 0 bases from J, with 13 bases in between. The CDR3 loop reads CASSSEGRHSGNTIYF. The CDR3 DNA sequence: TGTGCCAGCAGTTCAGAGGGACGACACTCTGGAAACACCATATATTTT.

The chain combines TRBV5-1 with TRBJ2-1; 11 bases match TRBD1. Germline loops: CDR1 SGHRS, CDR2 YFSETQ. With 1 base clipped from V and 10 bases from J, the junction kept 10 bases outside the gene matches. There are 16 residues in the CDR3. In DNA, the CDR3 is TGCGCCAGCAGCTTGCTTCTGGACAGGGGGCTTGGGGAGCAGTTCTTC. The encoded protein is CASSLLLDRGLGEQFF.